This note documents a single T cell receptor (beta chain) sequence. These data are taken from a study of blood T cell repertoires in COVID-19. Study information: Sites in the United States, Italy and Spain provided acute and convalescent COVID-19 samples.

How the authors handled the data: Amplification of reference gene primers was used by the study to estimate nucleated cell counts. Clones were read by immunoSEQ multiplex PCR, and TCRdb kept only the in-frame ones, dropping some. V, J and clone size derive from that table, while D and trimming were established from the DNA sequence. Among approximately 110,000 clones listed, approximately 82% were seen once. CDR3 size: 14 residues. The V end lost 4 bases, the J end lost 0 bases, and 8 bases lay between the germline ends. The germline V gene encodes CDR1 MNHEY and CDR2 SMNVEV (reference sequence). The chain carries TRBV27 and TRBJ2-3; D may be TRBD2 (5 bases). Sequencing was done on a sample of peripheral blood. This clonotype was obtained from a woman aged 60-75 years with acute or convalescent COVID-19. Here the CDR3 reads CASSYRGSTDTQYF. CDR3 sequence (DNA): TGTGCCAGCAGTTACCGCGGGAGCACAGATACGCAGTATTTT.